Listed below are T cell receptor beta chains from one sample, sequenced in a study of blood T cell repertoires in COVID-19. Sequencing was performed with immunoSEQ multiplex PCR; in TCRdb, only in-frame clones are kept and a portion is missing. The sample holds under 450,000 clones, around 87% seen once. What was sequenced was PBMCs or T cells enriched from blood (not recorded which). The receptors here all came from a young man who had recovered from COVID-19. CDR3s include the opening cysteine and the closing phenylalanine or tryptophan. The D gene is left open where the match is weak. Clone size, where shown, is once, few, many, or a class for clones that have expanded.

J	D	V	size	length	DNA	CDR3
TRBJ1-3	TRBD1	TRBV19	.	16	TGTGCCAGTAGTCCCTGGACAGGAATGGAGGGGAACACCATATATTTT	CASSPWTGMEGNTIYF
TRBJ1-1	TRBD1	TRBV5-1	.	14	TGCGCCAGCAGTACCGGGACAGCCTTACTTGAAGCTTTCTTT	CASSTGTALLEAFF
TRBJ1-1	.	TRBV12-3/TRBV12-4	.	13	TGTGCCAGCAGTTTTAGCGAGAACACTGAAGCTTTCTTT	CASSFSENTEAFF
TRBJ2-7	TRBD1	TRBV19	.	15	TGTGCCAGTAGTATTAGAACAGGGGGCCACTACGAGCAGTACTTC	CASSIRTGGHYEQYF
TRBJ2-7	.	TRBV5-1	.	15	TGCGCCAGCAGCCCTAGAAGGGGGTCGAGAGACGAGCAGTACTTC	CASSPRRGSRDEQYF
TRBJ2-7	.	TRBV12-3/TRBV12-4	once	12	TGTGCCAGCAGTTTCGGACACTACGAGCAGTACTTC	CASSFGHYEQYF
TRBJ2-5	.	TRBV5-1	.	14	TGCGCCAGCAGCCACAGCAGGGGCGGGGAGACCCAGTACTTC	CASSHSRGGETQYF
TRBJ2-2	TRBD2	TRBV10-3	.	15	TGTGCCATCAGAATAGCGGGGGAGAACACCGGGGAGCTGTTTTTT	CAIRIAGENTGELFF
TRBJ1-4	TRBD1	TRBV5-6	.	15	TGTGCCAGCAGCTTGGGGGACAGCCGTAATGAAAAACTGTTTTTT	CASSLGDSRNEKLFF
TRBJ1-1	TRBD1	TRBV6-2/TRBV6-3	.	17	TGTGCCAGCAGTTCCCTCCGGGACAGGGGGCGCGGGACTGAAGCTTTCTTT	CASSSLRDRGRGTEAFF
TRBJ2-5	.	TRBV29-1	.	15	TGCAGCGTTGAAGATATGTCCAGGGCGGTAGAGACCCAGTACTTC	CSVEDMSRAVETQYF
TRBJ1-1	TRBD1	TRBV27	.	11	TGTGCCAGCATTGGGGACAGGCGAGCTTTCTTT	CASIGDRRAFF